This TCR beta chain was observed in a study of T cells after yellow fever vaccination. Study-wide context: Each low-cell-number fraction was prepared by means of SMART-Seq v4 Ultra Low Input. Study conclusions and caveats: Among primary-vaccination clones, most reappeared after the booster, at about 95% for CD4 and more than 75% for CD8. Though it reached lower strength, the secondary response hit its peak faster, day 5 versus 15.

TCRdb reanalysed the 5' RACE reads using MiXCR and keeps one entry per CDR3 protein. The sample has more than 300,000 distinct CDR3 sequences; 4% to 5.5% are singletons. This CDR3 is built from 16 residues. In germline, CDR1 is SGDLS, CDR2 YYNGEE. The V segment lost 4 bases and the J segment 2 bases; nucleotides outside the gene matches: 8. This clonotype was observed many times. The antigen is undetermined. V gene TRBV9 combines with J gene TRBJ2-3, with TRBD2 matching over 9 bases. Here the sequenced sample was PBMCs, taken 15 days after the yellow fever booster vaccination. The sequence was obtained from a man between 18 and 29 years old who received the YFV17D yellow fever vaccine. CDR3 region: CASSLGQRGATDTQYF. The CDR3 DNA sequence: TGTGCCAGCAGCCTAGGTCAGCGGGGGGCCACAGATACGCAGTATTTT.